The TCR beta chain under discussion was sequenced for a study of read filtering for tumor transcriptome and immune sequencing. From around 0.4 ug of RNA, a library with molecular barcoded alpha/delta and beta/gamma adaptors was made. One entry per CDR3 protein, called by TCRdb with MiXCR from the reads. The repertoire holds roughly 35,000 distinct CDR3 sequences, with roughly an eighth as singletons. Losses at the gene ends were 7 bases for V and 2 bases for J; bases not matched to a gene: 13. CDR3 size: 15 residues. Germline CDR1 is SQVTM and CDR2 is ANQGSEA. As to this clonotype: A much larger clone differs by one base, so this may be a read error.

The sequenced sample was a population of CD138-negative cells sorted from bone marrow. The source is a donor over 35 with multiple myeloma. The gene calls are TRBV29-1 and TRBJ1-1; 7 nucleotides align to TRBD1. The DNA for the CDR3 is TGCAGCGCGATTACACCGGGACAGAAAAACACTGAAGCTTTCTTT. It specifies CSAITPGQKNTEAFF.